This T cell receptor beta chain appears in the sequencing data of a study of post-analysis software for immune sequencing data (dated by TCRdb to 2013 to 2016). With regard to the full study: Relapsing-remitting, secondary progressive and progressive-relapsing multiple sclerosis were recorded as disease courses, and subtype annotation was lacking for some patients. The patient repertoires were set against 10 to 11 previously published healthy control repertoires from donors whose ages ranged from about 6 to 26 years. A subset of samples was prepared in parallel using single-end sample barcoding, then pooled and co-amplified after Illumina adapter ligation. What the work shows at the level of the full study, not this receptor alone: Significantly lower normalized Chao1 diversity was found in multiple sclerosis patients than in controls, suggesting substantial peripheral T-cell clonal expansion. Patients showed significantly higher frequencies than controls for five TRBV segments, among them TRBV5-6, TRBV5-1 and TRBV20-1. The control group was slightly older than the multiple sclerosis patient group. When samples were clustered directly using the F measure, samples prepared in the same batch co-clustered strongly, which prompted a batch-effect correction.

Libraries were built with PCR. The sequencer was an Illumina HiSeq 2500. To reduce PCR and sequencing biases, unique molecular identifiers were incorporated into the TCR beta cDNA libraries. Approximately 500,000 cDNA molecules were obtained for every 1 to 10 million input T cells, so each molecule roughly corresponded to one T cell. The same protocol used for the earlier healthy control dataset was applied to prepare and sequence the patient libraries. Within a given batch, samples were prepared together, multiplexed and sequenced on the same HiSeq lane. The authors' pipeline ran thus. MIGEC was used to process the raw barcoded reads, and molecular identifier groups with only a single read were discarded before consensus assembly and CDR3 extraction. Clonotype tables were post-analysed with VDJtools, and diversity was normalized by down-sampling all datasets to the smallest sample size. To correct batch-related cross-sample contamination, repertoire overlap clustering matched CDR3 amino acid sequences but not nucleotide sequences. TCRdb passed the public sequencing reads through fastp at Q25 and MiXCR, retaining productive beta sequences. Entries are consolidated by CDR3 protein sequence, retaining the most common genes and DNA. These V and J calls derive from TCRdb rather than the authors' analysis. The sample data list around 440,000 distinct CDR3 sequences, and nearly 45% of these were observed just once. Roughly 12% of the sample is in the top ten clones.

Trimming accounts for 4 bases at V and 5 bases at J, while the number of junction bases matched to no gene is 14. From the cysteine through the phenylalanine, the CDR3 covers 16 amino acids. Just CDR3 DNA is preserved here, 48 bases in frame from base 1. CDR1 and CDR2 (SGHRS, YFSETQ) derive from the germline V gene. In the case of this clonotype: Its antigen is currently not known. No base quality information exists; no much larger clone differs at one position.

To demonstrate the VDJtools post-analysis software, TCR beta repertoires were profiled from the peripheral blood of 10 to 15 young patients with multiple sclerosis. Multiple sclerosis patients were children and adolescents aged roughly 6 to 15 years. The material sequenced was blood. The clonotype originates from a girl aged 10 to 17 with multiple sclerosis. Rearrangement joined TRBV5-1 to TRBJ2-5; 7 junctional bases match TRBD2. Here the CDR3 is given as CASSRWEGIIRETQYF. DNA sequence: TGCGCCAGCAGCCGCTGGGAGGGAATCATACGGGAGACCCAGTACTTC.